These T cell receptor beta chains were read from a single sample in a study of CXCR3-negative and CXCR3-positive naive CD8 T cells. TCRdb derives one entry per CDR3 protein from the 5' RACE reads, leaving out DNA. The sample has approximately 130,000 distinct CDR3 sequences. What was sequenced was naive CXCR3+ CD8+ T cells from blood. The receptors here all came from a human donor in good health. Some clones in this sample may be carry-over from other donors' samples. The CDR3 runs from the conserved cysteine through the conserved F or W.

14	TRBJ2-7	TRBV9	CASSVADHSYEQYF
15	TRBJ1-2	TRBV7-9	CASSLEGVVDYGYTF
15	TRBJ2-5	TRBV3-1	CASSQEVTAQETQYF
11	TRBJ2-1	TRBV29-1	CSVREYNEQFF
15	TRBJ1-1	TRBV7-6	CASSSSLTGNAEAFF
14	TRBJ2-3	TRBV27	CASSPRPLTDTQYF
14	TRBJ2-1	TRBV5-1	CASSVGQGADEQFF
14	TRBJ2-7	TRBV12-3/TRBV12-4	CASSLRQGVDEQYF
15	TRBJ2-7	TRBV3-1	CASSQGRDGRYEQYF
17	TRBJ2-1	TRBV7-2	CASSFIVSEYTYNEQFF
16	TRBJ2-1	TRBV9	CASSVGGTGAYNEQFF
17	TRBJ2-7	TRBV7-6	CASSSFPPGTGGYEQYF
14	TRBJ2-2	TRBV19	CASSPRTNTGELFF
13	TRBJ1-1	TRBV29-1	CSAGGGLSTEAFF
15	TRBJ2-7	TRBV9	CASSPTAGQGYEQYF
14	TRBJ2-1	TRBV12-3/TRBV12-4	CASSTGQGFNEQFF
14	TRBJ2-7	TRBV28	CASTPRDRTYEQYF
14	TRBJ1-3	TRBV4-3	CASSPSGSGNTIYF
15	TRBJ2-7	TRBV6-2/TRBV6-3	CASSTRGRATYEQYF
16	TRBJ2-3	TRBV9	CASSAKDRGSTDTQYF
14	TRBJ2-7	TRBV20-1	CSARVPGATYEQYF
14	TRBJ2-1	TRBV29-1	CSVEESDPVGEQFF
13	TRBJ2-7	TRBV7-9	CASSYTAAYEQYF
14	TRBJ2-2	TRBV12-3/TRBV12-4	CASLPSGNTGELFF
14	TRBJ2-3	TRBV12-3/TRBV12-4	CASSYGIDVNTQYF
15	TRBJ2-7	TRBV20-1	CSAMWLAGGGDEQYF
16	TRBJ1-1	TRBV27	CASSLSSATMNTEAFF
14	TRBJ2-1	TRBV13	CASSSGISYNEQFF
16	TRBJ2-5	TRBV10-2	CASSELGSLGQETQYF
21	TRBJ1-5	TRBV21-1	CASSKHSGFHRTNYSNQPQHF
17	TRBJ2-1	TRBV28	CASSSGLAGDSYNEQFF